This TCR beta chain emerged from a study of regulatory T cells in long-lasting Graves disease. Both iRepertoire HTBI primers and Arm-PCR of CDR3 regions were used to build the TCR beta libraries. TCRdb used MiXCR to reprocess the multiplex PCR reads, holding one entry per CDR3 protein. The sample consists of some 370,000 distinct CDR3 sequences, 12% of them appearing once. Looked up from germline, CDR1 is MDHEN and CDR2 is SYDVKM. V gave up 3 bases and J gave up 2 bases; unmatched junction bases: 10. The CDR3 consists of 17 residues. As for time point: newly diagnosed GD, antithyroid drugs for less than 3 months. Generation of the TCR library employed RNA extracted from PBMCs. In its sample, this clonotype was seen many times. These data were also reused for a study on T cells in Graves' hyperthyroidism and ophthalmopathy.

The sequence was obtained from a woman younger than 30 with Graves disease. The specimen was peripheral blood mononuclear cells (PBMCs), collected at new diagnosis, from a patient treated with antithyroid drugs. The rearrangement uses TRBV28 and TRBJ2-7, with 10 nucleotides matching TRBD2. The CDR3: CASSFRSGRETPYEQYF. The DNA of the CDR3 is TGTGCCAGCAGTTTTAGAAGCGGGAGGGAAACACCCTACGAGCAGTACTTC.